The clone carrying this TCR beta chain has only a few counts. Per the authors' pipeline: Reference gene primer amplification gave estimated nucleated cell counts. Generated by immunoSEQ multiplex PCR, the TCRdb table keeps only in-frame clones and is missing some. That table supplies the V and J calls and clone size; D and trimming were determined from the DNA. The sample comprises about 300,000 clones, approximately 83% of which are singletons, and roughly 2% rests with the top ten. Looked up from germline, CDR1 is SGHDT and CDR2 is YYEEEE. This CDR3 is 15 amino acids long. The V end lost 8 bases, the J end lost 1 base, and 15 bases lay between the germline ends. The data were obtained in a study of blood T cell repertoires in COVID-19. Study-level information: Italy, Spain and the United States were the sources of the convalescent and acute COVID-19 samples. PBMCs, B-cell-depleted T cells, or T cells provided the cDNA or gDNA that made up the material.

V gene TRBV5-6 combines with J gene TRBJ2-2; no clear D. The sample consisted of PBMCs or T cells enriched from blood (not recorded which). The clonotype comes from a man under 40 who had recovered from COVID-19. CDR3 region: CASVNMIGNTGELFF. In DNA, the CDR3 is TGTGCCAGTGTTAATATGATCGGGAACACCGGGGAGCTGTTTTTT.